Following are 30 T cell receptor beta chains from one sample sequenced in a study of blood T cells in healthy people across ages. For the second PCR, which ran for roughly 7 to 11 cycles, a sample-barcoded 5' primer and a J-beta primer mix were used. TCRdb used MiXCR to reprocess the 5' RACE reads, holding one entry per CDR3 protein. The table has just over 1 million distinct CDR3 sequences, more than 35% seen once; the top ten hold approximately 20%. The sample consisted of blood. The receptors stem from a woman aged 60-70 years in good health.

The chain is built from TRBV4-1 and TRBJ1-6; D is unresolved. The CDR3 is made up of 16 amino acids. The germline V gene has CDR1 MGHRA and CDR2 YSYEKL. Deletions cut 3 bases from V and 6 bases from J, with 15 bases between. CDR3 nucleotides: TGCGCCAGCAGCCAGTATCTTACAGACATTAATTCACCCCTCCACTTT. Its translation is CASSQYLTDINSPLHF.

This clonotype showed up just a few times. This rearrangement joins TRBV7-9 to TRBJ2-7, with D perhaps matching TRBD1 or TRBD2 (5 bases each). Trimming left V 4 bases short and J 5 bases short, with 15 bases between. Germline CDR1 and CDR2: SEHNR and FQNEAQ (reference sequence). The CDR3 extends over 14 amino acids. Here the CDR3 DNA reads TGTGCCAGCAGCTCACGAGGGGCCCAGGACGAGCAGTACTTC. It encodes CASSSRGAQDEQYF.

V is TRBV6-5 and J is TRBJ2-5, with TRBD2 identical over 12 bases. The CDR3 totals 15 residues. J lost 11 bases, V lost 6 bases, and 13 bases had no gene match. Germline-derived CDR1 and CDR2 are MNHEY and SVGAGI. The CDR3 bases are TGTGCCAGCAGCCGTGGACTAGCGGGGTACAATGAGCAGTACTTC. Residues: CASSRGLAGYNEQYF.

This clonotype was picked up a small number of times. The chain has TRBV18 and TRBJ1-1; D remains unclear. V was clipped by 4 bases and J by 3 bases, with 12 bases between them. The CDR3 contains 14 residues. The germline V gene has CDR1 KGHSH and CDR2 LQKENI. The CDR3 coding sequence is TGTGCCAGCTCACGGAGTCGGCTGGACACTGAAGCTTTCTTT. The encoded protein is CASSRSRLDTEAFF.

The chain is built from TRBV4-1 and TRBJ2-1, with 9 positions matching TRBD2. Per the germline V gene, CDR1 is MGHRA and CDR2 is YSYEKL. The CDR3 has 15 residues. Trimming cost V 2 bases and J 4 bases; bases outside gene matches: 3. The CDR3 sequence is CASSQSGRPYNEQFF. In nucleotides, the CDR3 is TGCGCCAGCAGCCAAAGCGGGAGGCCTTACAATGAGCAGTTCTTC.

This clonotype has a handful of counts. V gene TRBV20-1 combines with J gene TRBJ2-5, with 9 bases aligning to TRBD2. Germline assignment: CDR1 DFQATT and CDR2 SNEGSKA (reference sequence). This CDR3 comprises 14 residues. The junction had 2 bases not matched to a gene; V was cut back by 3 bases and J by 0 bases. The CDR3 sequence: CSARSSGNQETQYF. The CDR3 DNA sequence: TGCAGTGCTAGGTCTAGCGGGAACCAAGAGACCCAGTACTTC.

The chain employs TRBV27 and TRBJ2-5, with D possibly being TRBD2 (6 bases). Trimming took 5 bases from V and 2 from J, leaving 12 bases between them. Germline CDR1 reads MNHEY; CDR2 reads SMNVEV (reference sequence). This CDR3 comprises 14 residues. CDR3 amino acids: CASSPGLYQETQYF. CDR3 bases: TGTGCCAGCAGTCCGGGACTTTATCAAGAGACCCAGTACTTC.

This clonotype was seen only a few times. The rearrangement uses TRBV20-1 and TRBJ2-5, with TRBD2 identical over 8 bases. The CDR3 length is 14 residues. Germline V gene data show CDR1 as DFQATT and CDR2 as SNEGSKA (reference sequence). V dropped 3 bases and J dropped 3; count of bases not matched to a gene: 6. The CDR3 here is CSASGRARKETQYF. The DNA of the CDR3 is TGCAGTGCTAGCGGGAGGGCCAGGAAAGAGACCCAGTACTTC.

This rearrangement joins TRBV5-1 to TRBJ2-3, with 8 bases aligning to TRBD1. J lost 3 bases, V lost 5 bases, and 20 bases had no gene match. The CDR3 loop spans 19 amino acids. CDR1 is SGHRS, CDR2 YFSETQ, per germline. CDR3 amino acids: CASSHQKPSGRGRTDTQYF. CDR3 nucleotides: TGCGCCAGCAGTCATCAAAAGCCTTCAGGCAGGGGGCGTACAGATACGCAGTATTTT.

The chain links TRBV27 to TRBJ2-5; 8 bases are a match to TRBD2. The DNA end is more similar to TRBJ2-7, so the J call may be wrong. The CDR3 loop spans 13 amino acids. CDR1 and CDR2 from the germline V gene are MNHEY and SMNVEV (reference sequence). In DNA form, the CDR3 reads TGTGCCAGCCGGAGCGGGAGTCAGAACGAGCAGTACTTC. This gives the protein CASRSGSQNEQYF.

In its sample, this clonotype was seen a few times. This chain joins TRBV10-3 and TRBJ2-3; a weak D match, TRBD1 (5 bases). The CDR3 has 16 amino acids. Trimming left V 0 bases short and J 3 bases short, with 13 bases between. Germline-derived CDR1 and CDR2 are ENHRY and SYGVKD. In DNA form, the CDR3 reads TGTGCCATCAGTGAGTCGCAAGCAGGGAAGACAGATACGCAGTATTTT. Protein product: CAISESQAGKTDTQYF.

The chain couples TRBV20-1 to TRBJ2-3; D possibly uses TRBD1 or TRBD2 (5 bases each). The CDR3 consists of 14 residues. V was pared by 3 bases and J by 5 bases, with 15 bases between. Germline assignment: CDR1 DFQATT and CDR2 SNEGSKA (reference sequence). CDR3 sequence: CSARGPSGGDTQYF. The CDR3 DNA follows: TGCAGTGCTAGGGGACCAAGTGGGGGAGATACGCAGTATTTT.

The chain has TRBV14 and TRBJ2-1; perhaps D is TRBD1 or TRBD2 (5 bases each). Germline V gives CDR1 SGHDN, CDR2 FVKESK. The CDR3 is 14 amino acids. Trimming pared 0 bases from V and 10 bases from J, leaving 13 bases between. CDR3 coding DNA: TGTGCCAGCAGCCAAGACGGGGCTGGGTGGGAGCAGTTCTTC. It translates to CASSQDGAGWEQFF.

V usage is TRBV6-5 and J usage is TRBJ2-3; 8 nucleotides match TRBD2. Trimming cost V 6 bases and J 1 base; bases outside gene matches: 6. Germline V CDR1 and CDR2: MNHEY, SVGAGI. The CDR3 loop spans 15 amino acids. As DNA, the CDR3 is TGTGCCAGCAGAACCTCCGGGAGGGGCACAGATACGCAGTATTTT. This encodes CASRTSGRGTDTQYF.

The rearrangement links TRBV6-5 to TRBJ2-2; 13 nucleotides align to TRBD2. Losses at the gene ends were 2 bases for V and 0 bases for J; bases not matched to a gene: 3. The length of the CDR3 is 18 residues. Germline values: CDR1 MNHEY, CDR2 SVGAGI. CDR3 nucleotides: TGTGCCAGCAGTTACGACGGGACTAGCGGGACGAACACCGGGGAGCTGTTTTTT. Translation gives CASSYDGTSGTNTGELFF.

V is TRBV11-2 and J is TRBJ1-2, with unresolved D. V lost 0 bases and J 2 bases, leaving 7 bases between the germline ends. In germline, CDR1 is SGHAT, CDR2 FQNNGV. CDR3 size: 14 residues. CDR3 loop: CASSLEGTNYGYTF. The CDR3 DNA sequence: TGTGCCAGCAGCTTAGAGGGAACAAACTATGGCTACACCTTC.

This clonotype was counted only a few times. The CDR3 loop reads CASSPDRAYGYTF. The CDR3 DNA reads TGTGCCAGCAGCCCCGACAGGGCCTATGGCTACACCTTC. V usage is TRBV7-2 and J usage is TRBJ1-2; 7 bases map to TRBD1. Germline V lookup: CDR1 SGHTA, CDR2 FQGNSA. V gave up 5 bases and J gave up 4 bases; unmatched junction bases: 4. The CDR3 consists of 13 residues.

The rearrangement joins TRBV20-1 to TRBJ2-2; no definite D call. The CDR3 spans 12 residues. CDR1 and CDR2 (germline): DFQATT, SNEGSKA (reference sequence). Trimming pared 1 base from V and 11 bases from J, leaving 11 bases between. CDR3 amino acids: CSARVPTSELFF. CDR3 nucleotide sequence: TGCAGTGCTAGAGTACCAACTTCCGAGCTGTTTTTT.

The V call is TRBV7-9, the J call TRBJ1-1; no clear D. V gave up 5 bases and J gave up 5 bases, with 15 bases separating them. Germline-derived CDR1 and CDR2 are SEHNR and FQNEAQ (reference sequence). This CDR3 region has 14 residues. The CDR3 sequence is CASSPRSSGTEAFF. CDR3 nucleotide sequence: TGTGCCAGCAGCCCCAGATCGTCGGGGACTGAAGCTTTCTTT.

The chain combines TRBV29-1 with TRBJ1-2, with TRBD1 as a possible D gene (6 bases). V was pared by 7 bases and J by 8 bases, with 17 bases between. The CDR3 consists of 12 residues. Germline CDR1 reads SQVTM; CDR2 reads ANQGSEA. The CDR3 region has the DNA TGCAGCGATACAACAGGGTGGGGAGGCTACACCTTC. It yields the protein CSDTTGWGGYTF.

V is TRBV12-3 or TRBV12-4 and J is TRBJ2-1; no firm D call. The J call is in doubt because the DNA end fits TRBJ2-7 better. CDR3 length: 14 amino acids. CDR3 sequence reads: CASKRRGTYNEQYF. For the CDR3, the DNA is TGTGCCAGCAAAAGAAGAGGCACTTACAATGAGCAGTACTTC.

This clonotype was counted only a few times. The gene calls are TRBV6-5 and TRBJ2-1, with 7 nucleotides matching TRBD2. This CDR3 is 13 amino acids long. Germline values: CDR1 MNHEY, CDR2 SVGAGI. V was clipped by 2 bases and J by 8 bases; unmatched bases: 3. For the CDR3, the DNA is TGTGCCAGCAGTTACCTGGCGGGAGATGAGCAGTTCTTC. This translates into CASSYLAGDEQFF.

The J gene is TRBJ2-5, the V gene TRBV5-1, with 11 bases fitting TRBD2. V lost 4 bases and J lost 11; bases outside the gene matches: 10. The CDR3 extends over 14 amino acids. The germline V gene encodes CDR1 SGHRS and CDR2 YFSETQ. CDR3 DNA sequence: TGCGCCAGCAGCACATTAGCGGGAGGGGGTGAGCAGTACTTC. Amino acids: CASSTLAGGGEQYF.

CDR3 region: CASSTPSRRGSGTQYF. The CDR3 bases are TGTGCCAGCAGCACCCCAAGTCGGCGGGGATCCGGGACCCAGTACTTC. The rearrangement links TRBV7-9 to TRBJ2-7; maybe TRBD2 (6 bases). The J call is doubtful: the DNA matches TRBJ2-5 better. CDR3 length equals 16 residues. Germline V gene data show CDR1 as SEHNR and CDR2 as FQNEAQ (reference sequence).

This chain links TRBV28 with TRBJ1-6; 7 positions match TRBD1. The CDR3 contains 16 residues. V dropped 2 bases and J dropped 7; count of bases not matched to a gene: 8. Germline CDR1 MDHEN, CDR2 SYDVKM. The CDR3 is CASSLNLGQRNSPLHF. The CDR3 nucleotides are TGTGCCAGCAGTTTAAACTTGGGACAGCGGAATTCACCCCTCCACTTT. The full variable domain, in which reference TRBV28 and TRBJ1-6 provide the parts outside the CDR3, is DVKVTQSSRYLVKRTGEKVFLECVQDMDHENMFWYRQDPGLGLRLIYFSYDVKMKEKGDIPEGYSVSREKKERFSLILESASTNQTSMYLCASSLNLGQRNSPLHFGNGTRLTVT.

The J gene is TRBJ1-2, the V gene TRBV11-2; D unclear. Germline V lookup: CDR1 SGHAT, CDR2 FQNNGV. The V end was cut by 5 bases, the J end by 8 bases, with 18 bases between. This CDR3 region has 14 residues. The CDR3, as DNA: TGTGCCAGCAGCGTACTTGACGCCGCGGGCGGCTACACCTTC. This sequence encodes CASSVLDAAGGYTF.

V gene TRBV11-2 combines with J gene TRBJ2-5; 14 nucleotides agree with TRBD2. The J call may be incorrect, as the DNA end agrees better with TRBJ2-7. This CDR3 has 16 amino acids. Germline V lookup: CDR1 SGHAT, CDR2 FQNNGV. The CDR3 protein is CASSLEGTSGSSEQYF. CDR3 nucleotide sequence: TGTGCCAGCAGCTTAGAGGGGACTAGCGGGAGTAGCGAGCAGTACTTC.

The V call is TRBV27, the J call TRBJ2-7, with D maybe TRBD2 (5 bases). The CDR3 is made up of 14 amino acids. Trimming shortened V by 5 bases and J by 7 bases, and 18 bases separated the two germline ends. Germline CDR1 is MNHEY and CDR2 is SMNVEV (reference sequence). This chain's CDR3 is CASSHPAGNNEQYF. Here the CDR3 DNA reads TGTGCCAGCAGTCACCCGGCCGGGAACAATGAGCAGTACTTC.

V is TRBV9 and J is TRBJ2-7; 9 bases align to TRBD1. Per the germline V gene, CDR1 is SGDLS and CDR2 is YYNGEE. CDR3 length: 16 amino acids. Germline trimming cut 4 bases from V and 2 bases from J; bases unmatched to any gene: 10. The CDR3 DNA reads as TGTGCCAGCAGCCCACCACCGGGACAGGGCCCCTACGAGCAGTACTTC. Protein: CASSPPPGQGPYEQYF.

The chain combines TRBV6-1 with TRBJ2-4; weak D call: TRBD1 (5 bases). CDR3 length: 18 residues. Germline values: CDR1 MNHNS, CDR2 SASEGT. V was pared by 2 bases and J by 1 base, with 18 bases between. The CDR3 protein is CASSESPWGYEAKNIQYF. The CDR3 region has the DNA TGTGCCAGCAGTGAATCCCCGTGGGGCTACGAGGCCAAAAACATTCAGTACTTC.